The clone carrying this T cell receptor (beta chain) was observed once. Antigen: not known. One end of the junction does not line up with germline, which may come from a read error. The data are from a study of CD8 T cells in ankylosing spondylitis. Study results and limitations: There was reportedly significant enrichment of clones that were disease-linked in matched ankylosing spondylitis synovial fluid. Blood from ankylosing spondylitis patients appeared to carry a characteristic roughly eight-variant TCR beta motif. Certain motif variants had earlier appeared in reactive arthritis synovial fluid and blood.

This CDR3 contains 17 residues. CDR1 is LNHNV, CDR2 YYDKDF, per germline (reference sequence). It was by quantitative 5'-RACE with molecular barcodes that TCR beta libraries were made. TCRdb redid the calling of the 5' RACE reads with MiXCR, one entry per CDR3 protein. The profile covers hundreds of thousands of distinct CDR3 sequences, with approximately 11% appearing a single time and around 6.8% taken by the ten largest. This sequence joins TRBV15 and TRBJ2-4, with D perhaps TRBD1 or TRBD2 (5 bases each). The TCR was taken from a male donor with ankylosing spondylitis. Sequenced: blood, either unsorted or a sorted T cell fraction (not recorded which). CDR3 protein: CAASRPGPYVAKNIQYF. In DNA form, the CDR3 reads TGTGCCGCCAGCAGACCGGGGCCTTATGTGGCCAAAAACATTCAGTACTTC.